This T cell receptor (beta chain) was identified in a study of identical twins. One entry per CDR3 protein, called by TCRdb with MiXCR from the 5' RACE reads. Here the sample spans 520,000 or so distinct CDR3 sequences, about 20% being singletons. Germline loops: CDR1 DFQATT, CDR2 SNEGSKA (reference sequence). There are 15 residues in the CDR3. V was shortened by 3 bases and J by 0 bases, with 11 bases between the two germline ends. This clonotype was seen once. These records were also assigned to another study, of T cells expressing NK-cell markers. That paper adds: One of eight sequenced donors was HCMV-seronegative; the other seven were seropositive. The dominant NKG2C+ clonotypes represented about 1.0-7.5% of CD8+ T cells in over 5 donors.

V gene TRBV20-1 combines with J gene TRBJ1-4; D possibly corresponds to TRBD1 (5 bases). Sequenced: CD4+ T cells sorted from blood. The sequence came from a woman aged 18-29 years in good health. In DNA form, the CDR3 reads TGCAGTGCTAGGCCCAGGGCAGCAACTAATGAAAAACTGTTTTTT. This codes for CSARPRAATNEKLFF.